Below, 32 T cell receptor beta chains from the same sample are listed, as sequenced in a study of T cells in Graves' hyperthyroidism and ophthalmopathy. The CDR3 regions of TCR beta were amplified from RNA transcripts. The study used the HTBI primer set for a first-round RT-PCR of the TCR CDR3. Each CDR3 protein is one row after TCRdb ran MiXCR on the multiplex PCR reads. The repertoire holds 500,000 to 750,000 distinct CDR3 sequences, with around 14% as singletons. The sequencing input was blood. The receptors were gathered from a woman aged 25 to 45 with Graves' hyperthyroidism.

For this clonotype: A read error may be the cause here, since a much bigger clone is one base away. The chain employs TRBV27 and TRBJ2-2, with D hard to call. Germline lookup yields CDR1 MNHEY and CDR2 SMNVEV (reference sequence). V dropped 1 base and J dropped 0 bases, with 6 bases sitting between them. This CDR3 has 15 residues. The CDR3, as DNA: TGTGCCAGCAGTTTATGGCGGACGAACACCGGGGAGCTGTTTTTT. Amino acids: CASSLWRTNTGELFF.

This sequence joins TRBV6-1 and TRBJ1-4; D gene unclear. Looked up from germline, CDR1 is MNHNS and CDR2 is SASEGT. The V gene lost 5 bases and the J gene lost 8 bases, with 15 bases spanning the gap. There are 14 residues in the CDR3. In DNA, the CDR3 is TGTGCCAGCAGTCCTAGCGGGGTGGAGGAAAAACTGTTTTTT. Amino acids: CASSPSGVEEKLFF.

This clonotype was observed at least ten times. The rearrangement uses TRBV30 and TRBJ1-3; D unclear. The V gene's germline CDR1 is GTSNPN and CDR2 SVGIG (reference sequence). Trimming removed 6 bases at V and 0 bases at J, with 6 bases between. The CDR3 sequence is 12 residues long. The CDR3, as DNA: TGTGCCTGTGCGAGCTCTGGAAACACCATATATTTT. Translated, it gives CACASSGNTIYF.

This clonotype was counted at least ten times. The chain couples TRBV3-1 to TRBJ1-1; maybe TRBD1 (6 bases). The V end lost 7 bases, the J end lost 4 bases, and 16 bases lay between the germline ends. The CDR3 loop spans 14 amino acids. Germline V lookup: CDR1 LGHDT, CDR2 YNNKEL (reference sequence). The CDR3: CASIGRGRVTEAFF. Here the CDR3 DNA reads TGTGCCAGCATCGGCAGGGGCCGAGTCACTGAAGCTTTCTTT. Full variable domain (outside the CDR3, taken from reference TRBV3-1 and TRBJ1-1): DTAVSQTPKYLVTQMGNDKSIKCEQNLGHDTMYWYKQDSKKFLKIMFSYNNKELIINETVPNRFSPKSPDKAHLNLHINSLELGDSAVYFCASIGRGRVTEAFFGQGTRLTVV.

To note about this clonotype: With a much larger clone just one base away, this may be a read error. This rearrangement joins TRBV18 to TRBJ1-5, with D maybe TRBD1 (6 bases). The V and J ends lost 2 bases and 6 bases respectively, with 14 bases between them. CDR3 length: 15 residues. The V gene's germline CDR1 is KGHSH and CDR2 LQKENI. CDR3 DNA: TGTGCCAGCTCACCAGCAGGCGGGGGCCTTCAGCCCCAGCATTTT. Translation gives CASSPAGGGLQPQHF.

This rearrangement joins TRBV27 to TRBJ2-7; 8 nucleotides align to TRBD2. CDR1 and CDR2 (germline): MNHEY, SMNVEV (reference sequence). V dropped 7 bases and J dropped 5; count of bases not matched to a gene: 10. The CDR3 totals 14 residues. The CDR3 DNA is TGTGCCAGCACCCCGGGGGGGAGCAACCACGAGCAGTACTTC. It yields the protein CASTPGGSNHEQYF.

The chain is built from TRBV3-1 and TRBJ1-2, with 7 bases fitting TRBD1. Trimming at V came to 10 bases and at J to 4 bases, leaving 12 bases not matched to a gene. The CDR3 covers 14 residues. Germline V CDR1 and CDR2: LGHDT, YNNKEL (reference sequence). CDR3 residues: CATSPGTVPYGYTF. The CDR3 bases are TGTGCCACCTCACCCGGGACAGTCCCCTATGGCTACACCTTC.

In its sample, this clonotype was seen a few times. The chain links TRBV3-1 to TRBJ2-1, with 10 bases identical to TRBD2. With 2 bases clipped from V and 9 bases from J, the junction kept 7 bases outside the gene matches. CDR1 is LGHDT and CDR2 is YNNKEL in the germline V gene (reference sequence). The CDR3 contains 15 residues. CDR3 loop: CASSQQLAGRCEQFF. CDR3 nucleotide sequence: TGTGCCAGCAGCCAACAACTAGCGGGGAGATGTGAGCAGTTCTTC.

The V gene is TRBV2, the J gene TRBJ2-2; D tentatively fits TRBD1 or TRBD2 (5 bases each). The CDR3 contains 16 residues. Between the trimmed V and J ends, which lost 5 bases and 1 base, there was a span of 14 bases. Looked up from germline, CDR1 is SNHLY and CDR2 is FYNNEI. In nucleotides, the CDR3 is TGTGCCAGCAGTAAGAGGGGTCCCATGAACACCGGGGAGCTGTTTTTT. Residues: CASSKRGPMNTGELFF.

This clonotype appeared once. One end of the junction varies from germline; a read error may be responsible. The chain combines TRBV6-1 with TRBJ2-1; no clear D. The V gene's germline CDR1 is MNHNS and CDR2 SASEGT. The CDR3 sequence is 13 residues long. In DNA, the CDR3 is TGTGCCAGCAGACTCACACGCTACAATGAGCAGTCCTTC. The encoded protein is CASRLTRYNEQSF.

This clonotype was counted only a few times. The chain links TRBV10-3 to TRBJ2-3; D uncertain. Germline-derived CDR1 and CDR2 are ENHRY and SYGVKD. V was shortened by 3 bases and J by 5 bases, with 9 bases between the two germline ends. The CDR3 totals 13 residues. The CDR3 loop is CAISDKRLDTQYF. The DNA for the CDR3 is TGTGCCATCAGTGACAAACGCTTAGATACGCAGTATTTT.

This clonotype showed up many times. This chain connects TRBV5-1 to TRBJ2-1; 7 bases map to TRBD1. Germline CDR1 and CDR2: SGHRS and YFSETQ. The length of the CDR3 is 15 residues. The V gene end was trimmed by 4 bases and the J gene end by 8 bases; junction bases not matched to a gene: 12. CDR3 coding DNA: TGCGCCAGCAGCGCGGACAGGTCGGAATTCGATGAGCAGTTCTTC. Translated: CASSADRSEFDEQFF.

This clonotype was detected many times. V gene TRBV7-2 combines with J gene TRBJ1-2; possible D gene TRBD1, 6 bases. The CDR3 has 14 residues. V lost 1 base and J lost 6, with 12 bases in between. The germline CDR1 and CDR2 sequences are SGHTA and FQGNSA. The CDR3 sequence: CASSLDQGWNGYTF. The DNA for the CDR3 is TGTGCCAGCAGCTTAGATCAGGGGTGGAATGGCTACACCTTC.

This clonotype was counted a few times. The chain couples TRBV9 to TRBJ2-7, with 8 bases that match TRBD2. Germline loops: CDR1 SGDLS, CDR2 YYNGEE. The CDR3 extends over 16 amino acids. Germline trimming cut 0 bases from V and 2 bases from J; bases unmatched to any gene: 7. This chain's CDR3 is CASSVVGAGVPYEQYF. Here the CDR3 DNA reads TGTGCCAGCAGCGTAGTGGGAGCGGGAGTTCCCTACGAGCAGTACTTC.

The J gene is TRBJ1-4, the V gene TRBV2, with 9 bases lining up with TRBD1. The V and J ends lost 6 bases and 7 bases, in that order; junction bases with no gene match: 6. The CDR3 length is 14 residues. From germline, CDR1 is SNHLY and CDR2 FYNNEI. The CDR3 bases are TGTGCCAGCAGGACCGGGACAGGGACTGAAAAACTGTTTTTT. Residues: CASRTGTGTEKLFF. The variable domain in full, with the rest retrieved from reference TRBV2 and TRBJ1-4, is EPEVTQTPSHQVTQMGQEVILRCVPISNHLYFYWYRQILGQKVEFLVSFYNNEISEKSEIFDDQFSVERPDGSNFTLKIRSTKLEDSAMYFCASRTGTGTEKLFFGSGTQLSVL.

This clonotype occurred many times. This may stem from a read error, because a much larger clone lies one nucleotide away. V usage is TRBV20-1 and J usage is TRBJ2-1; 11 bases line up with TRBD2. Germline assignment: CDR1 DFQATT and CDR2 SNEGSKA (reference sequence). The CDR3 covers 15 residues. V dropped 3 bases and J dropped 0; count of bases not matched to a gene: 1. CDR3: CSASTSGSSYNEQFF. The CDR3 DNA reads TGCAGTGCTAGTACTAGCGGGAGCTCCTACAATGAGCAGTTCTTC.

This chain links TRBV28 with TRBJ1-4, with D unclear. There are 14 residues in the CDR3. V was pared by 7 bases and J by 7 bases, with 16 bases between. Germline V gene sequence: CDR1 MDHEN, CDR2 SYDVKM. CDR3 in DNA: TGTGCCAGCAAGCGGGGAAGTGAGAGTGAAAAACTGTTTTTT. This sequence encodes CASKRGSESEKLFF.

This chain uses TRBV12-3 or TRBV12-4 with TRBJ2-2; D is perhaps TRBD2 (6 bases). V was pared by 2 bases and J by 0 bases, with 22 bases between. This CDR3 is built from 20 residues. CDR3 nucleotide sequence: TGTGCCAGCAGTTTATACTTTACGTTCGGGGGACCGGCGAACACCGGGGAGCTGTTTTTT. Its protein product is CASSLYFTFGGPANTGELFF.

The chain couples TRBV19 to TRBJ1-1, with 9 bases that match TRBD1. The germline V gene encodes CDR1 LNHDA and CDR2 SQIVND (reference sequence). V was clipped by 11 bases and J by 3 bases; unmatched bases: 10. CDR3 length: 14 residues. CDR3 residues: CAGTLQGADTEAFF. The CDR3 coding sequence is TGTGCCGGTACTCTACAGGGGGCGGACACTGAAGCTTTCTTT.

This clonotype was seen ten or more times. This chain uses TRBV6-2 or TRBV6-3 with TRBJ2-7, with a tentative D call TRBD2 (6 bases). The CDR3 spans 14 residues. The germline CDR1 and CDR2 sequences are MNHEY and SVGEGT. Trimming left V 6 bases short and J 6 bases short, with 18 bases between. Here the CDR3 reads CASSGREFVAEQYF. The CDR3 nucleotides are TGTGCCAGCAGCGGACGGGAGTTCGTAGCCGAGCAGTACTTC.

This clonotype was found a few times. The V and J genes are TRBV6-6 and TRBJ2-2, with 7 positions matching TRBD2. The CDR3 length is 16 residues. Germline V CDR1 and CDR2: MNHNY, SVGAGI (reference sequence). V lost 2 bases and J lost 4; bases outside the gene matches: 7. The CDR3 sequence: CASSYPPPGGTGELFF. CDR3 nucleotides: TGTGCCAGCAGTTACCCCCCTCCGGGGGGCACCGGGGAGCTGTTTTTT.

This clonotype was counted ten times or more. The chain carries TRBV6-1 and TRBJ1-2; D is undetermined. CDR3 length: 13 amino acids. The V end lost 6 bases, the J end lost 2 bases, and 10 bases lay between the germline ends. Per germline, CDR1 MNHNS and CDR2 SASEGT. The CDR3 coding sequence is TGTGCCAGCAGCAACGGGGAGAACTATGGCTACACCTTC. This encodes CASSNGENYGYTF.

J is TRBJ2-1 and V is TRBV20-1; D unresolved. Trimming left V 0 bases short and J 5 bases short, with 11 bases between. Germline CDR1 and CDR2: DFQATT and SNEGSKA (reference sequence). The CDR3 sequence is 14 residues long. The CDR3 is CSARDIRDDNEQFF. The CDR3 bases are TGCAGTGCTAGAGATATCCGTGACGACAATGAGCAGTTCTTC.

V gene TRBV30 combines with J gene TRBJ2-1, with 13 bases matching TRBD2. The V gene end was trimmed by 7 bases and the J gene end by 9 bases; junction bases not matched to a gene: 15. CDR1 and CDR2 (germline): GTSNPN, SVGIG (reference sequence). This CDR3 has 16 residues. The DNA of the CDR3 is TGTGCCTCCACACGACTAGCGGGAGGCGGGTGGGGTGAGCAGTTCTTC. Its translation is CASTRLAGGGWGEQFF.

This clonotype has at least ten counts. The chain couples TRBV2 to TRBJ2-1; TRBD1 agrees at 7 bases. The trim removed 5 bases at V and 3 bases at J, leaving 7 bases unmatched. CDR3 size: 15 residues. Looked up from germline, CDR1 is SNHLY and CDR2 is FYNNEI. DNA for the CDR3: TGTGCCAGCAGTACCAACAGGGGATACTACAATGAGCAGTTCTTC. Encoded protein: CASSTNRGYYNEQFF.

The table lists this clonotype with many counts. The chain is built from TRBV20-1 and TRBJ1-1; D unclear. Germline V gene sequence: CDR1 DFQATT, CDR2 SNEGSKA (reference sequence). The CDR3 sequence is 11 residues long. V dropped 0 bases and J dropped 8 bases, with 7 bases sitting between them. This chain's CDR3 is CSARDPAEAFF. CDR3 coding DNA: TGCAGTGCTAGAGACCCGGCCGAAGCTTTCTTT.

This clonotype has ten or more counts. The rearrangement uses TRBV11-2 and TRBJ1-2; D gene ambiguous. The CDR3 loop spans 13 amino acids. The germline CDR1 and CDR2 sequences are SGHAT and FQNNGV. Trimming left V 6 bases short and J 4 bases short, with 12 bases between. CDR3 nucleotides: TGTGCCAGCAGTGCTACGGGTGTCTATGGCTACACCTTC. Its protein is CASSATGVYGYTF.

This clonotype was detected only a few times. The chain couples TRBV7-9 to TRBJ2-4; 7 bases fit TRBD1. The CDR3 runs to 15 residues. CDR1 and CDR2 (germline): SEHNR, FQNEAQ (reference sequence). J lost 7 bases, V lost 0 bases, and 6 bases had no gene match. CDR3 sequence: CASSLASGTVNIQYF. CDR3 coding DNA: TGTGCCAGCAGCTTAGCCTCCGGGACAGTTAACATTCAGTACTTC.

The chain uses TRBV11-2 and TRBJ1-4; 7 bases line up with TRBD1. The CDR3 has 16 residues. J gave up 7 bases and V 0 bases, and 8 bases lay outside the gene matches. The germline CDR1 and CDR2 sequences are SGHAT and FQNNGV. The CDR3 sequence is CASSLDLQTGSEKLFF. The CDR3 bases are TGTGCCAGCAGCTTAGATCTCCAGACAGGGAGTGAAAAACTGTTTTTT.

Many counts were recorded for this clonotype. The rearrangement joins TRBV28 to TRBJ2-5; maybe TRBD2 (6 bases). V lost 2 bases to trimming and J lost 2 bases, with 12 bases between them. This CDR3 is built from 15 residues. Germline V gene sequence: CDR1 MDHEN, CDR2 SYDVKM. CDR3 nucleotides: TGTGCCAGCAGTTTAGCCGGGGGAACACAAGAGACCCAGTACTTC. It codes for CASSLAGGTQETQYF.

The V call is TRBV5-5, the J call TRBJ2-1; D possibly matches TRBD1 or TRBD2 (5 bases each). Trimming pared 9 bases from V and 4 bases from J, leaving 23 bases between. Germline loops: CDR1 SGHKS, CDR2 YYEKEE (reference sequence). CDR3 size: 16 residues. CDR3 in DNA: TGTGCCACCAAGGGAAAACCGGGACCCCCATACAATGAGCAGTTCTTC. Translated, it gives CATKGKPGPPYNEQFF.

The rearrangement joins TRBV20-1 to TRBJ1-6, with D uncertain. CDR1 and CDR2 (germline): DFQATT, SNEGSKA (reference sequence). The length of the CDR3 is 13 residues. V shed 3 bases and J shed 7 bases, with 10 bases lying between them. Written as DNA, the CDR3 is TGCAGTGCTAGTGCTGGGCGGAATTCACCCCTCCACTTT. Protein: CSASAGRNSPLHF.